The text below deals with one TCR beta chain. This clonotype turned up a few times. Its antigen remains unidentified. No quality values exist for individual bases; no much larger clone is one base distant. Counted from cysteine to phenylalanine, this CDR3 has 14 amino acids. This entry keeps only the CDR3 DNA: 42 bases, framed from base 1. The germline V gene specifies SGHDT as CDR1 and YYEEEE as CDR2. V drops 4 bases and J drops 1 base, leaving 11 bases in between. The sample originates from a study of human T cells and chemical hapten exposure (dated by TCRdb to about 2021). Background on the whole study: For sensitization, 2% DPC in acetone was applied to a 2 cm by 2 cm area of upper inner arm skin. Peripheral blood TCR repertoire changes were tracked in vivo in alopecia patients during primary and secondary sensitization to the hapten diphenylcyclopropenone (DPC). Libraries were pooled for sequencing, and variation in per-sample TCR yields was attributed mainly to small differences in library volumes within the pool. Patient blood was sampled pre-sensitization (week 0) and at 2, 6 and about 24 weeks after DPC sensitization. Patch testing was performed on the upper back with Finn chambers containing 0.01% DPC, and the patch tests were scored after 6 days according to International Contact Dermatitis Research Group standards. Twenty-nine alopecia patients gave blood for TCR sequencing at one to four time points (pre-sensitization, 2, 6 and 24 weeks). Weekly therapeutic DPC doses were additionally applied to the scalp of patients throughout the approximately 25-week study period. The mostly female patient cohort included alopecia areata with under or over 50% scalp involvement, alopecia totalis and alopecia universalis.

The library was made by RACE. The instrument given in TCRdb is NextSeq 500. During library preparation, unique molecular identifiers were attached to individual cDNA molecules so that TCRs could be counted quantitatively and reproducibly. For every blood RNA sample, sequencing covered both the TCR alpha and TCR beta chains. The original pipeline was this. A median of about 89,000 TCRs per sample was observed, with a range of 23,224 to 690,600. V, J and CDR3 annotation of the TCR reads was carried out using the Decombinator software suite. For the PS versus PT1 abundance plots, all samples were subsampled to the same number of TCRs (28,000). Expanded TCRs were defined as absent before sensitization and observed at least eight times at the 2-week time point. The public reads were run again by TCRdb, first through fastp at Q25 and then through MiXCR, and only productive beta chains were kept. CDR3 protein sequences are deduplicated, and each keeps its most common genes and DNA. The V and J calls and clone size are TCRdb's, not the authors'. The sample includes about 120,000 distinct CDR3 sequences, with 9.5% to 13% observed a single time. The ten largest clones add up to 1.2% to 1.5% of the sample.

Findings and caveats that apply to the study as a whole: After repeated subsampling, the strength of the expansion versus patch-test correlation and the threshold at which it became significant changed. Because every patient had alopecia, a presumed autoimmune disease, the patients' immune response might differ from that of healthy individuals. The number of TCRs above 1 in 1000 frequency did not change with DPC sensitization; there was no evidence of global repertoire structure alterations. Compared with pre-sensitization or healthy control sets, expanded TCRs formed significantly more large CDR3 similarity clusters, which is consistent with antigen-driven responses. Patch test score was positively correlated with the number of PT1 expanded TCRs, with significance at thresholds 8, 16 and 32 but not at 4.

The time point label here, explained by the study, means: patch test 1, 2 weeks after DPC sensitization. The treatment or condition tag for this specimen amounts to: therapeutic diphenylcyclopropenone sensitization with weekly scalp DPC. At every patch-test visit, the blood draw took place before the patch test was put on. Patients were eligible if aged 18 to 70, diagnosed with alopecia and judged suitable for DPC therapy, and pregnant patients were excluded. Total RNA was extracted from unfractionated whole blood that had been collected in Tempus Blood RNA tubes. The TCR was taken from a woman between 50 and 59 years old with alopecia areata. Some clones in this sample may be carry-over from other donors' samples. Recombination joined TRBV5-6 with TRBJ1-1; a weak D assignment points to TRBD1 (6 bases agree). The source material was whole blood, sampled in connection with sensitization to the hapten diphenylcyclopropenone (DPC). The encoded CDR3 is CASSRRGGNTEAFF. The sequenced DNA: TGTGCCAGCAGCAGAAGAGGGGGGAACACTGAAGCTTTCTTT.